The 20 T cell receptor beta chains below all came from one sample that was sequenced in a study of cytomegalovirus exposure and HLA in healthy donors (dated by TCRdb to 2017 to 2019). Library construction relied on the immunoSEQ multiplex PCR assay. For the multiplex PCR, a mixture combining 60 forward primers for TCR Vbeta segments and 13 reverse primers for TCR Jbeta segments was used. Not all clones reach the TCRdb copy of this immuneACCESS table, which keeps in-frame sequences only. Checked studies attribute under half of the gap to unresolved V genes and leave the rest unexplained. The sample table shows 85,000 to 100,000 clones, and over 75% are seen once. The top ten clonotypes cover roughly 3.5% of the sample. Sequenced: PBMCs. These receptors all come from a female donor in good health and CMV-seropositive.

This clone was observed a few times. The V call is TRBV7-6, the J call TRBJ1-1; 7 bases agree with TRBD1. The CDR3 is made up of 15 amino acids. Unmatched junction bases numbered 12, after V lost 5 bases and J lost 6 bases. Germline CDR1 and CDR2: SGHVS and FNYEAQ. DNA of the CDR3: TGTGCCAGCAGCCCGGGGGACAGAGGGCAGGCTGAAGCTTTCTTT. Translating gives CASSPGDRGQAEAFF.

This clone was observed a single time. The chain employs TRBV4-1 and TRBJ1-5, with 7 positions matching TRBD1. V lost 1 base and J lost 5; bases outside the gene matches: 8. The CDR3 runs 16 residues. Germline V lookup: CDR1 MGHRA, CDR2 YSYEKL. CDR3 DNA: TGCGCCAGCAGCCAAGTTCCGGGACAGACCCATCAGCCCCAGCATTTT. The encoded protein is CASSQVPGQTHQPQHF.

The count of this clone is one. The same CDR3 also results from other DNA sequences found in this sample. The CDR3 DNA is TGTGCCAGCAGTTATTCGACAGGGAACACTGAAGCTTTCTTT. It codes for CASSYSTGNTEAFF. The chain is built from TRBV6-5 and TRBJ1-1; D might be TRBD1 (6 bases). V gave up 3 bases and J gave up 1 base, with 9 bases separating them. CDR1 MNHEY and CDR2 SVGAGI come from the germline V gene. The CDR3 covers 14 residues.

The rearrangement uses TRBV11-2 and TRBJ1-1, with a possible D match to TRBD1 (6 bases). The CDR3 covers 13 residues. Germline loops: CDR1 SGHAT, CDR2 FQNNGV. With 5 bases removed from V and 4 bases from J, the gap between germline ends came to 11 bases. CDR3: CASSQGWSTEAFF. CDR3 coding DNA: TGTGCCAGCAGCCAGGGGTGGAGCACTGAAGCTTTCTTT.

The J gene is TRBJ1-1, the V gene TRBV5-1; 12 bases map to TRBD1. The germline V gene has CDR1 SGHRS and CDR2 YFSETQ. V was clipped by 4 bases and J by 1 base; unmatched bases: 5. This CDR3 spans 16 amino acids. CDR3 DNA: TGCGCCAGCAGCGGGGGGACAGGGGGCGCGAACACTGAAGCTTTCTTT. The encoded protein is CASSGGTGGANTEAFF.

The chain recombines TRBV7-3 with TRBJ1-1; 7 nucleotides align to TRBD1. Trimming cost V 5 bases and J 1 base; bases outside gene matches: 13. Germline loops: CDR1 SGHTA, CDR2 FQGTGA. The CDR3 is 17 amino acids. CDR3: CASSPRGSQGRNTEAFF. Here the CDR3 DNA reads TGTGCCAGCAGCCCCCGGGGGTCACAGGGGCGGAACACTGAAGCTTTCTTT.

The chain couples TRBV7-6 to TRBJ2-3, with 8 bases matching TRBD1. V shed 4 bases, J shed 1 base, and the junction held 4 bases outside the gene matches. Germline CDR1 reads SGHVS; CDR2 reads FNYEAQ. This CDR3 spans 15 amino acids. This CDR3 reads CASSWTGTGTDTQYF. In nucleotides, the CDR3 is TGTGCCAGCAGCTGGACAGGGACGGGCACAGATACGCAGTATTTT.

This rearrangement joins TRBV6-5 to TRBJ1-4; 7 bases are a match to TRBD1. From germline, CDR1 is MNHEY and CDR2 SVGAGI. The J segment lost 8 bases and the V segment lost 4 bases, leaving 10 bases of the junction unmatched. The CDR3 is 15 residues long. This chain's CDR3 is CASSFLTGRREKLFF. The DNA of the CDR3 is TGTGCCAGCAGTTTCCTGACAGGGAGGAGGGAAAAACTGTTTTTT.

V gene TRBV7-9 combines with J gene TRBJ1-6, with 7 nucleotides matching TRBD1. This CDR3 region has 15 residues. The J segment lost 5 bases and the V segment lost 4 bases, leaving 5 bases of the junction unmatched. From germline, CDR1 is SEHNR and CDR2 FQNEAQ (reference sequence). The DNA for the CDR3 is TGTGCCAGCAGCTCAACAGGGGAGAATAATTCACCCCTCCACTTT. Protein sequence: CASSSTGENNSPLHF.

The chain joins TRBV28 to TRBJ1-1; 10 bases align to TRBD1. CDR1 and CDR2 from the germline V gene are MDHEN and SYDVKM. CDR3 length: 15 amino acids. J lost 5 bases, V lost 6 bases, and 9 bases had no gene match. The CDR3 region has the DNA TGTGCCAGCAGGGAAGACAGGGGGCCGAGGACTGAAGCTTTCTTT. Amino acids: CASREDRGPRTEAFF.

Concerning this clone itself: Other DNA sequences in this sample translate to the same CDR3. The CDR3 DNA follows: TGCAGTGCCAGCGAAGAGACCCAGTACTTC. Translation gives CSASEETQYF. The chain employs TRBV20-1 and TRBJ2-5; no reliable D call. CDR3 length: 10 residues. From germline, CDR1 is DFQATT and CDR2 SNEGSKA (reference sequence). Trimming took off 6 bases at V and 3 bases at J, with 5 bases between the two ends.

Comments on this clone: Within the sample, other DNA sequences also encode this same CDR3. The chain carries TRBV7-9 and TRBJ1-2; TRBD1 agrees at 9 bases. Looked up from germline, CDR1 is SEHNR and CDR2 is FQNEAQ (reference sequence). There are 14 residues in the CDR3. With 5 bases clipped from V and 3 bases from J, the junction kept 4 bases outside the gene matches. CDR3 nucleotides: TGTGCCAGCAGCCCCAGGACAGGGGACTATGGCTACACCTTC. Translation gives CASSPRTGDYGYTF.

The V and J genes are TRBV13 and TRBJ2-5, with TRBD2 as a possible D gene (7 bases). Germline lookup yields CDR1 PRHDT and CDR2 FYEKMQ (reference sequence). V was shortened by 5 bases and J by 4 bases, with 11 bases between the two germline ends. The CDR3 runs 13 residues. The CDR3 DNA reads as TGTGCCAGCAGCGGGGGGGCCCGAGAGACCCAGTACTTC. It is translated as CASSGGARETQYF.

The chain uses TRBV15 and TRBJ2-7; 8 nucleotides line up with TRBD2. The CDR3 covers 14 residues. Trimming removed 2 bases from V and 4 bases from J; junction bases left unmatched: 4. Per germline, CDR1 LNHNV and CDR2 YYDKDF (reference sequence). CDR3 nucleotides: TGTGCCACCAGCAGACCAGCGGGGGCATACGAGCAGTACTTC. Its translation is CATSRPAGAYEQYF.

The chain has TRBV19 and TRBJ1-2; D perhaps matches TRBD1 (6 bases). The germline V gene encodes CDR1 LNHDA and CDR2 SQIVND (reference sequence). CDR3 length: 13 residues. Trimming pared 9 bases from V and 6 bases from J, leaving 17 bases between. The CDR3: CASRRGQPHGYTF. For the CDR3, the DNA is TGTGCCAGCCGAAGAGGACAGCCACATGGCTACACCTTC.

The gene calls are TRBV5-6 and TRBJ2-5; no definite D call. The end of the DNA aligns better with TRBJ2-7, so the J call may be wrong. Germline V gene data show CDR1 as SGHDT and CDR2 as YYEEEE. The CDR3 is 12 residues long. This CDR3 reads CASSLDDYEQYF. The DNA for the CDR3 is TGTGCCAGCAGCCTGGACGACTACGAGCAGTACTTC.

The chain combines TRBV5-5 with TRBJ2-1; 9 nucleotides agree with TRBD2. Germline V CDR1 and CDR2: SGHKS, YYEKEE (reference sequence). The CDR3 totals 13 residues. CDR3 nucleotide sequence: TGTGCTACGGCGGGCGGGGGGGCCCATGAGCAGTTCTTC. This sequence encodes CATAGGGAHEQFF.

The rearrangement joins TRBV18 to TRBJ2-3; possible D gene TRBD1, 5 bases. In germline, CDR1 is KGHSH, CDR2 LQKENI. The CDR3 length is 15 residues. Trimming took 1 base from V and 5 from J, leaving 13 bases between them. In DNA form, the CDR3 reads TGTGCCAGCTCACCACAATCAGGGCATGGAGATACGCAGTATTTT. Its translation: CASSPQSGHGDTQYF.

The chain carries TRBV2 and TRBJ2-7, with TRBD2 matching over 12 bases. Germline V gene data show CDR1 as SNHLY and CDR2 as FYNNEI. The CDR3 is made up of 16 amino acids. V lost 3 bases, J lost 1 base, and 4 bases stayed unmatched. CDR3 protein: CASSDPGLAGSYEQYF. As DNA, the CDR3 is TGTGCCAGCAGTGACCCGGGACTAGCGGGTTCCTACGAGCAGTACTTC.

J is TRBJ2-2 and V is TRBV21-1; the table names TRBD2, a call not compared with the DNA. TRBV21-1 is annotated as a pseudogene. The CDR3 contains 16 residues. CDR3 amino acids: CASSKVKSVSTGELFF. DNA for the CDR3: TGTGCCAGCAGCAAAGTTAAGAGTGTATCCACCGGGGAGCTGTTTTTT.